This T cell receptor beta chain emerged from a study of graft-versus-host responses after intestinal transplantation. Study background: Transplantation in recipients was multivisceral, liver-intestinal, or isolated intestinal. Among the recipients, all got anti-thymocyte globulin induction and then tacrolimus and steroids for approximately 3 years. Study-level points and caveats: In recipient marrow, GvH clones were found, and some appeared first in ileum or blood. Early post-transplant HvG declines showed an association with peak circulating GvH clone levels.

Profiled with immunoSEQ multiplex PCR; TCRdb holds only in-frame clones, not every one. This sample has approximately 92,000 clones, with 75% to 95% found just once. As concerns this clone: Its antigen remains unknown.

Looked up from germline, CDR1 is PRHDT and CDR2 is FYEKMQ (reference sequence). The length of the CDR3 is 16 residues. Trimming removed 0 bases from V and 1 base from J, with 12 bases in between. The chain employs TRBV13 and TRBJ1-1; D possibly corresponds to TRBD1 (5 bases). The clonotype was recovered from a human donor who received an intestinal transplant. Sample: unstimulated CD8+ T cells sorted from spleen or lymph node cells, taken before intestinal transplant. This chain's CDR3 is CASSLGRDLRNTEAFF. CDR3 sequence (DNA): TGTGCCAGCAGCTTAGGCCGGGACTTGCGGAACACTGAAGCTTTCTTT.